One sample yielded the 20 T cell receptor beta chains listed below, sequenced in a study of beta chain features in type 1 diabetes (dated by TCRdb to 2017 to 2018). What the study reported, not specific to this receptor: Type 1 diabetes patients showed a moderate but significant shortening of TCRB CDR3 length in all four CD4+ subsets.

Receptor amplification or capture employed the immunoSEQ multiplex PCR assay. The entire isolated RNA was reverse transcribed using the High Capacity cDNA Reverse Transcription Kit, and thus expressed TCRB transcripts were sequenced. The clones in this table, taken by TCRdb from immuneACCESS, are in-frame only. Not every clone is retained; where verified, under half of the shortfall comes from an unresolved V gene, and the cause of the rest is unknown. The sample contains about 240,000 clones, around 13% of them found a single time. Clones ranked in the top ten supply about 0.019% of the sample. These receptors are not linked to any known antigen. What was sequenced was naive CD4+ T cells from blood. According to the study, the label for this sample's cell subset or site signals: true naive CD4+ T cells. The receptors were gathered from a man aged 30 to 45 with type 1 diabetes.

Concerning this clone: Different DNA sequences within this sample yield the same CDR3. J is TRBJ2-3 and V is TRBV14; D is perhaps TRBD1 (5 bases). Germline-derived CDR1 and CDR2 are SGHDN and FVKESK. The germline V and J ends were trimmed by 1 base and 3 bases, with 5 bases remaining between them. CDR3 length equals 13 residues. CDR3 sequence reads: CASSQAGTDTQYF. The CDR3 region has the DNA TGTGCCAGCAGCCAAGCAGGGACAGATACGCAGTATTTT.

The J gene is TRBJ2-7, the V gene TRBV15; a possible D gene is TRBD2 (5 bases). V lost 3 bases, J lost 1 base, and 13 bases lay in between. CDR1 is LNHNV and CDR2 is YYDKDF in the germline V gene (reference sequence). This CDR3 has 15 residues. The CDR3 spells CATSRGDPGSYEQYF. The CDR3 DNA sequence: TGTGCCACCAGCAGGGGAGACCCAGGTTCCTACGAGCAGTACTTC.

V usage is TRBV18 and J usage is TRBJ1-1; 11 nucleotides align to TRBD1. The germline V gene encodes CDR1 KGHSH and CDR2 LQKENI. Trimming at V came to 2 bases and at J to 1 base, leaving 0 bases not matched to a gene. CDR3 length: 15 amino acids. The CDR3 nucleotides are TGTGCCAGCTCACCAGGGACAGGGGGGAACACTGAAGCTTTCTTT. This sequence encodes CASSPGTGGNTEAFF.

The chain combines TRBV7-9 with TRBJ2-1; no definite D call. The CDR3 has 11 residues. CDR1 is SEHNR, CDR2 FQNEAQ, per germline (reference sequence). Trimming removed 5 bases at V and 5 bases at J, with 4 bases between. The CDR3: CASSTHNEQFF. The CDR3 DNA sequence: TGTGCCAGCAGCACACACAATGAGCAGTTCTTC.

This clone came up a few times. The V call is TRBV11-3, the J call TRBJ2-3; tentative D call: TRBD2 (6 bases). V lost 3 bases and J 3 bases, leaving 13 bases between the germline ends. CDR1 and CDR2 (germline): SGHNT, YENEEA. The CDR3 has 15 amino acids. The CDR3 loop reads CASSLTGVGTDTQYF. The CDR3 bases are TGTGCCAGCAGCTTGACGGGGGTTGGTACAGATACGCAGTATTTT.

This clone showed up just a few times. The chain has TRBV30 and TRBJ2-2, with TRBD2 identical over 9 bases. The CDR3 length is 15 residues. V shed 4 bases, J shed 4 bases, and the junction held 7 bases outside the gene matches. In germline, CDR1 is GTSNPN, CDR2 SVGIG (reference sequence). In nucleotides, the CDR3 is TGTGCCTGGACAAAGGCGGGAGGGAGCACCGGGGAGCTGTTTTTT. Its translation is CAWTKAGGSTGELFF. Complete variable domain (other parts from reference TRBV30 and TRBJ2-2): SQTIHQWPATLVQPVGSPLSLECTVEGTSNPNLYWYRQAAGRGLQLLFYSVGIGQISSEVPQNLSASRPQDRQFILSSKKLLLSDSGFYLCAWTKAGGSTGELFFGEGSRLTVL.

This clone was observed a few times. V usage is TRBV5-1 and J usage is TRBJ2-5; D unresolved. Trimming left V 5 bases short and J 1 base short, with 12 bases between. The CDR3 spans 14 residues. Per germline, CDR1 SGHRS and CDR2 YFSETQ. The CDR3 spells CASRSLSGQETQYF. The CDR3 DNA reads as TGCGCCAGCAGGTCATTGTCGGGCCAAGAGACCCAGTACTTC.

This clone was seen a few times. CDR3 residues: CASTNGQKNIQYF. CDR3 in DNA: TGTGCCAGCACCAATGGACAGAAAAACATTCAGTACTTC. The V gene is TRBV7-9, the J gene TRBJ2-4, with D possibly TRBD1 on 6 matching bases. The V end was cut by 7 bases, the J end by 4 bases, with 11 bases between. CDR3 length: 13 residues. Germline loops: CDR1 SEHNR, CDR2 FQNEAQ (reference sequence).

The genes are TRBV2 and TRBJ2-7; D perhaps matches TRBD1 (6 bases). Germline V gene lookup returns CDR1 SNHLY and CDR2 FYNNEI. V dropped 6 bases and J dropped 2 bases, with 11 bases sitting between them. The CDR3 length is 13 residues. CDR3 coding DNA: TGTGCCAGCAGAATCAGGGGCGCCTACGAGCAGTACTTC. Protein: CASRIRGAYEQYF. The whole variable domain, remainder taken from reference TRBV2 and TRBJ2-7, is EPEVTQTPSHQVTQMGQEVILRCVPISNHLYFYWYRQILGQKVEFLVSFYNNEISEKSEIFDDQFSVERPDGSNFTLKIRSTKLEDSAMYFCASRIRGAYEQYFGPGTRLTVT.

This chain joins TRBV7-2 and TRBJ2-7, with 7 positions matching TRBD2. Trimming at V came to 5 bases and at J to 6 bases, leaving 4 bases not matched to a gene. Per germline, CDR1 SGHTA and CDR2 FQGNSA. The length of the CDR3 is 12 residues. The CDR3 here is CASSRGRVEQYF. The CDR3 nucleotides are TGTGCCAGCAGCCGTGGGAGGGTCGAGCAGTACTTC.

This clone was found a few times. The gene calls are TRBV4-1 and TRBJ2-3, with D possibly being TRBD2 (6 bases). The length of the CDR3 is 14 residues. Germline V gene sequence: CDR1 MGHRA, CDR2 YSYEKL. With 4 bases removed from V and 6 bases from J, the gap between germline ends came to 14 bases. The CDR3 DNA is TGCGCCAGCAGCCTTAGCGGAGGCGCCGATACGCAGTATTTT. Protein product: CASSLSGGADTQYF.

This sequence joins TRBV27 and TRBJ2-7; 11 nucleotides agree with TRBD2. This CDR3 comprises 15 residues. V shed 5 bases, J shed 3 bases, and the junction held 6 bases outside the gene matches. Germline lookup yields CDR1 MNHEY and CDR2 SMNVEV (reference sequence). The CDR3 DNA follows: TGTGCCAGCAGTGCTCCGGGACTAGCGGTCTACGAGCAGTACTTC. Translation: CASSAPGLAVYEQYF.

V gene TRBV4-2 combines with J gene TRBJ2-7, with a possible D match to TRBD1 (6 bases). This CDR3 is 15 amino acids long. The germline CDR1 and CDR2 sequences are LGHNA and YNFKEQ. V gave up 1 base and J gave up 0 bases, with 10 bases separating them. Here the CDR3 reads CASSQAHRDSYEQYF. As DNA, the CDR3 is TGTGCCAGCAGCCAAGCCCACAGGGACTCCTACGAGCAGTACTTC.

There are a few counts of this clone. V gene TRBV12-5 combines with J gene TRBJ2-3, with 16 bases aligning to TRBD2. The V gene end was trimmed by 5 bases and the J gene end by 4 bases; junction bases not matched to a gene: 3. Germline values: CDR1 LGHNT, CDR2 FRNRAP. CDR3 size: 16 residues. This CDR3 reads CASGPGLAGGPDTQYF. In DNA, the CDR3 is TGTGCTAGTGGTCCGGGACTAGCGGGAGGGCCAGATACGCAGTATTTT.

This clone was counted a few times. The rearrangement joins TRBV9 to TRBJ2-1, with TRBD2 as a possible D gene (6 bases). This CDR3 is built from 16 residues. Germline V gives CDR1 SGDLS, CDR2 YYNGEE. Trimming took off 0 bases at V and 5 bases at J, with 15 bases between the two ends. The CDR3 DNA reads TGTGCCAGCAGCGTAGATGGGACTCGACAGAACAATGAGCAGTTCTTC. It translates to CASSVDGTRQNNEQFF.

This clone showed up just a few times. The V gene is TRBV10-2, the J gene TRBJ2-7, with TRBD1 matching over 9 bases. V lost 11 bases to trimming and J lost 5 bases; unmatched junction nucleotides: 10. The CDR3 covers 13 residues. Germline V gene data show CDR1 as WSHSY and CDR2 as SAAADI. CDR3 region: CASRGQGGHEQYF. As DNA, the CDR3 is TGCGCCTCGAGGGGACAGGGAGGCCACGAGCAGTACTTC.

The chain carries TRBV30 and TRBJ2-5; no clear D gene. Trimming removed 2 bases at V and 7 bases at J, with 5 bases between. This CDR3 has 10 amino acids. Per germline, CDR1 GTSNPN and CDR2 SVGIG (reference sequence). The CDR3 DNA reads as TGTGCCTGGAGTACCGGGACCCAGTACTTC. Its translation: CAWSTGTQYF.

This clone was observed a few times. The gene calls are TRBV2 and TRBJ2-3, with a possible D match to TRBD2 (5 bases). The CDR3 contains 14 residues. Per the germline V gene, CDR1 is SNHLY and CDR2 is FYNNEI. V lost 2 bases and J lost 0, with 6 bases in between. CDR3 bases: TGTGCCAGCAGTGAACGGGGAAGCACAGATACGCAGTATTTT. It codes for CASSERGSTDTQYF.

This clone came up a few times. The V and J genes are TRBV18 and TRBJ2-3, with 11 bases aligning to TRBD1. Per germline, CDR1 KGHSH and CDR2 LQKENI. The CDR3 consists of 17 residues. V dropped 2 bases and J dropped 6; count of bases not matched to a gene: 10. CDR3 sequence (DNA): TGTGCCAGCTCACCAGTGTCTGGACAGGGGGCATCTGATACGCAGTATTTT. It codes for CASSPVSGQGASDTQYF. Complete variable domain (other parts from reference TRBV18 and TRBJ2-3): NAGVMQNPRHLVRRRGQEARLRCSPMKGHSHVYWYRQLPEEGLKFMVYLQKENIIDESGMPKERFSAEFPKEGPSILRIQQVVRGDSAAYFCASSPVSGQGASDTQYFGPGTRLTVL.

This clone was seen only a few times. This chain uses TRBV6-1 with TRBJ2-2, with D hard to call. Trimming pared 1 base from V and 4 bases from J, leaving 7 bases between. CDR3 length: 14 amino acids. Germline CDR1 and CDR2: MNHNS and SASEGT. The CDR3 spells CASSEDRSTGELFF. The CDR3 DNA sequence: TGTGCCAGCAGTGAAGATCGGAGCACCGGGGAGCTGTTTTTT.